Listed here are 27 T cell receptor beta chains from one sample, sequenced in a study of T cell responses to AZD1222 COVID-19 vaccine (dated by TCRdb to the early 2020s). The library was built by means of the immunoSEQ multiplex PCR assay. What TCRdb holds here is the immuneACCESS table cut down to in-frame rearrangements. Part of the clones is not present; checked against another copy, under half of the missing clones reflect an unresolved V gene, and the others are unexplained. The sample yields about 88,000 clones; 92% were counted once. The biggest ten clones account for 5% to 6.5% of the sample. The intended sense of this specimen's time point label: baseline before first vaccination. This specimen was peripheral blood, taken on day 0 of AZD1222 vaccination. The source is an adult in good health.

J is TRBJ2-1 and V is TRBV11-2; D perhaps matches TRBD1 (6 bases). The CDR3 covers 14 residues. Trimming shortened V by 0 bases and J by 7 bases, and 10 bases separated the two germline ends. The germline CDR1 and CDR2 sequences are SGHAT and FQNNGV. CDR3 in amino acids: CASSLDRTGNEQFF. The CDR3 DNA sequence: TGTGCCAGCAGCTTAGATCGTACAGGGAATGAGCAGTTCTTC.

J is TRBJ2-5 and V is TRBV4-1, with D perhaps TRBD1 (6 bases). Per germline, CDR1 MGHRA and CDR2 YSYEKL. V lost 1 base to trimming and J lost 2 bases, with 8 bases between them. The CDR3 is made up of 14 amino acids. CDR3 loop: CASSQVGQQETQYF. The CDR3 bases are TGCGCCAGCAGCCAAGTAGGACAGCAAGAGACCCAGTACTTC.

CDR3 nucleotides: TGTGCCAGCAGCTATACAGGGGCCACTAATGAAAAACTGTTTTTT. It yields the protein CASSYTGATNEKLFF. J is TRBJ1-4 and V is TRBV7-2; TRBD1 agrees at 7 bases. After removal of 4 bases from V and 2 bases from J, the junction contained 4 bases not matched to a gene. The CDR3 totals 15 residues. Germline loops: CDR1 SGHTA, CDR2 FQGNSA.

This clone appeared once. The J gene is TRBJ1-1, the V gene TRBV5-1; TRBD1 aligns across 9 bases. The germline V gene has CDR1 SGHRS and CDR2 YFSETQ. Trimming removed 4 bases from V and 7 bases from J; junction bases left unmatched: 5. The CDR3 is made up of 13 amino acids. CDR3 bases: TGCGCCAGCAGCACGGGACAGGGAGGTGAAGCTTTCTTT. Residues: CASSTGQGGEAFF.

The chain recombines TRBV25-1 with TRBJ1-2; 9 positions match TRBD1. Germline CDR1 and CDR2: MGHDK and SYGVNS. Trimming cost V 1 base and J 5 bases; bases outside gene matches: 11. The CDR3 is 17 amino acids. The CDR3 bases are TGTGCCAGCAGTGAATTCGAAGGGACAGGGTTCGGGTATGGCTACACCTTC. Residues: CASSEFEGTGFGYGYTF.

The rearrangement uses TRBV5-1 and TRBJ2-5; D ambiguous. The CDR3 length is 13 residues. V shed 1 base and J shed 0 bases, with 4 bases lying between them. The germline V gene encodes CDR1 SGHRS and CDR2 YFSETQ. The CDR3 DNA sequence: TGCGCCAGCAGCTTGTATAACCAAGAGACCCAGTACTTC. The encoded protein is CASSLYNQETQYF.

The chain joins TRBV11-3 to TRBJ2-3; 7 bases fit TRBD2. The CDR3 contains 13 residues. The V segment lost 7 bases and the J segment 4 bases; nucleotides outside the gene matches: 5. Germline CDR1 SGHNT, CDR2 YENEEA. CDR3: CASKTSSADTQYF. The CDR3 nucleotides read TGTGCCAGCAAGACTAGCTCGGCAGATACGCAGTATTTT.

The rearrangement joins TRBV20-1 to TRBJ2-7; D gene unclear. V lost 7 bases to trimming and J lost 5 bases, with 9 bases between them. Germline V gives CDR1 DFQATT, CDR2 SNEGSKA (reference sequence). The CDR3 loop spans 10 amino acids. The CDR3 region is CSVPSHEQYF. CDR3 DNA: TGCAGTGTTCCATCCCACGAGCAGTACTTC.

As regards this clone: Other DNA sequences in the same sample also yield this CDR3. The CDR3 loop is CASSLGVEQFF. The DNA of the CDR3 is TGTGCCAGCAGCTTAGGGGTAGAGCAGTTCTTC. J is TRBJ2-1 and V is TRBV7-8; D gene ambiguous. There are 11 residues in the CDR3. The germline CDR1 and CDR2 sequences are SGHVS and FQNEAQ. Trimming removed 1 base at V and 10 bases at J, with 5 bases between.

The V gene is TRBV20-1, the J gene TRBJ1-2; D ambiguous. The CDR3 runs to 12 residues. V dropped 3 bases and J dropped 5 bases, with 10 bases sitting between them. Germline CDR1 and CDR2: DFQATT and SNEGSKA (reference sequence). The CDR3, as DNA: TGCAGTGCTAGTGAGGGATTTTATGGCTACACCTTC. Translated, it gives CSASEGFYGYTF.

CDR3 sequence: CASSVSWDRGYEQYF. The CDR3 bases are TGTGCCAGCAGCGTAAGTTGGGACAGGGGATACGAGCAGTACTTC. The chain carries TRBV9 and TRBJ2-7; 10 bases line up with TRBD1. CDR3 length equals 15 residues. The V gene end was trimmed by 1 base and the J gene end by 4 bases; junction bases not matched to a gene: 5. The germline V gene has CDR1 SGDLS and CDR2 YYNGEE.

The rearrangement joins TRBV7-3 to TRBJ2-3; 7 bases map to TRBD2. This CDR3 has 15 amino acids. V shed 5 bases, J shed 1 base, and the junction held 6 bases outside the gene matches. Per the germline V gene, CDR1 is SGHTA and CDR2 is FQGTGA. CDR3 bases: TGTGCCAGCAGCCTAGTAGCGGGCGGCACAGATACGCAGTATTTT. Protein product: CASSLVAGGTDTQYF.

By proportion, this clone is medium-sized (0.01 to 0.1%). The chain is built from TRBV7-9 and TRBJ2-1; 7 nucleotides align to TRBD2. Germline lookup yields CDR1 SEHNR and CDR2 FQNEAQ (reference sequence). This CDR3 has 14 amino acids. With 1 base clipped from V and 9 bases from J, the junction kept 6 bases outside the gene matches. The CDR3 loop reads CASSLVTSVGEQFF. The CDR3 bases are TGTGCCAGCAGCTTAGTCACTAGCGTGGGTGAGCAGTTCTTC.

This clone was found a few times. The CDR3 loop is CASSGSGILSSGYTF. In DNA form, the CDR3 reads TGTGCCAGCAGCGGTAGCGGTATCTTGTCATCTGGCTACACCTTC. The chain links TRBV7-9 to TRBJ1-2; D not certain. CDR3 length: 15 amino acids. Trimming cost V 5 bases and J 7 bases, with 20 bases left between them. From germline, CDR1 is SEHNR and CDR2 FQNEAQ (reference sequence).

The gene calls are TRBV11-2 and TRBJ2-1, with D uncertain. CDR1 and CDR2 from the germline V gene are SGHAT and FQNNGV. The CDR3 totals 12 residues. V was trimmed by 6 bases and J by 7 bases, leaving 10 bases between them. CDR3 in DNA: TGTGCCAGCAGACACGTTAGTAATGAGCAGTTCTTC. This translates into CASRHVSNEQFF.

The chain combines TRBV5-4 with TRBJ2-7, with 7 bases lining up with TRBD1. V was clipped by 2 bases and J by 3 bases; unmatched bases: 5. CDR3 length: 14 residues. Germline values: CDR1 SGHNT, CDR2 YYREEE (reference sequence). In nucleotides, the CDR3 is TGTGCCAGCAGCTTAACGACAGGGAACTACGAGCAGTACTTC. It translates to CASSLTTGNYEQYF.

The chain links TRBV6-5 to TRBJ2-3; no definite D call. V lost 6 bases to trimming and J lost 9 bases, with 13 bases between them. CDR3 length equals 12 residues. Germline V gene data show CDR1 as MNHEY and CDR2 as SVGAGI. In DNA form, the CDR3 reads TGTGCCAGCAGAGACTTTCGTGGGACGCAGTATTTT. Its translation: CASRDFRGTQYF.

V gene TRBV29-1 combines with J gene TRBJ2-3; 11 bases map to TRBD2. Germline CDR1 is SQVTM and CDR2 is ANQGSEA. The CDR3 runs to 16 residues. With 7 bases clipped from V and 1 base from J, the junction kept 10 bases outside the gene matches. The CDR3 spells CSAPSSGRMGTDTQYF. The CDR3 region has the DNA TGCAGCGCGCCCTCTAGCGGGAGGATGGGCACAGATACGCAGTATTTT.

This clone was counted a single time. The gene calls are TRBV28 and TRBJ1-6; 8 bases fit TRBD1. The V and J ends lost 7 bases and 8 bases, in that order; junction bases with no gene match: 10. This CDR3 is 15 amino acids long. The germline V gene encodes CDR1 MDHEN and CDR2 SYDVKM. CDR3: CASTLTGGPYSPLHF. CDR3 bases: TGTGCCAGCACCCTAACAGGGGGTCCATATTCACCCCTCCACTTT.

The chain combines TRBV29-1 with TRBJ2-1, with D perhaps matching TRBD2 (5 bases). The CDR3 covers 14 residues. Trimming removed 4 bases from V and 2 bases from J, with 12 bases in between. Germline lookup yields CDR1 SQVTM and CDR2 ANQGSEA. In DNA, the CDR3 is TGCAGCGTTGTAGCGTCCCTTCCCTACAATGAGCAGTTCTTC. Its translation: CSVVASLPYNEQFF.

This chain uses TRBV19 with TRBJ1-4, with TRBD1 as a possible D gene (5 bases). Per germline, CDR1 LNHDA and CDR2 SQIVND (reference sequence). The CDR3 totals 15 residues. The ends were cut back, 6 bases at V and 5 bases at J, with 16 bases in the middle. The DNA of the CDR3 is TGTGCCAGTAGCAAAGCCGCAGGGCCAAATGAAAAACTGTTTTTT. This codes for CASSKAAGPNEKLFF.

The chain uses TRBV5-1 and TRBJ1-4, with D possibly being TRBD1 (5 bases). V was trimmed by 6 bases and J by 8 bases, leaving 20 bases between them. Germline loops: CDR1 SGHRS, CDR2 YFSETQ. The CDR3 is made up of 15 amino acids. The CDR3 loop is CASTQLGQGGEKLFF. CDR3 in DNA: TGCGCCAGCACACAGCTAGGGCAGGGTGGAGAAAAACTGTTTTTT.

The gene calls are TRBV9 and TRBJ1-2; 7 positions agree with TRBD1. Trimming cost V 1 base and J 8 bases; bases outside gene matches: 8. Germline CDR1 SGDLS, CDR2 YYNGEE. This CDR3 spans 14 amino acids. The CDR3: CASSVRETGRGYTF. In DNA form, the CDR3 reads TGTGCCAGCAGCGTAAGGGAGACAGGGCGAGGCTACACCTTC.

The chain joins TRBV11-2 to TRBJ1-4, with D perhaps matching TRBD1 (6 bases). Germline V gene sequence: CDR1 SGHAT, CDR2 FQNNGV. The CDR3 totals 14 residues. Trimming stripped 4 bases from V and 10 bases from J, with 16 bases between. The CDR3 region is CASSWGRGEGKLFF. In nucleotides, the CDR3 is TGTGCCAGCAGCTGGGGCAGGGGTGAGGGAAAACTGTTTTTT.

The rearrangement uses TRBV25-1 and TRBJ2-7; D not resolved. The CDR3 has 12 amino acids. Germline-derived CDR1 and CDR2 are MGHDK and SYGVNS. V was pared by 1 base and J by 6 bases, with 7 bases between. The CDR3: CASSEWAAEQYF. The CDR3 region has the DNA TGTGCCAGCAGTGAATGGGCGGCCGAGCAGTACTTC.

The rearrangement links TRBV19 to TRBJ2-1; 13 positions match TRBD2. Germline trimming cut 2 bases from V and 2 bases from J; bases unmatched to any gene: 15. CDR3 length: 21 residues. Germline assignment: CDR1 LNHDA and CDR2 SQIVND (reference sequence). The CDR3 spells CASSISPGGRTSGSTYNEQFF. CDR3 in DNA: TGTGCCAGTAGTATATCCCCCGGGGGAAGGACTAGCGGGAGCACCTACAATGAGCAGTTCTTC. Based on the CDR3 plus reference TRBV19 and TRBJ2-1, the full variable domain is DGGITQSPKYLFRKEGQNVTLSCEQNLNHDAMYWYRQDPGQGLRLIYYSQIVNDFQKGDIAEGYSVSREKKESFPLTVTSAQKNPTAFYLCASSISPGGRTSGSTYNEQFFGPGTRLTVL.

With regard to this clone: The germline gene is not matched at one end of the junction; a read error may be the cause. J is TRBJ2-2 and V is TRBV11-1; D is perhaps TRBD2 (5 bases). The CDR3 sequence is 14 residues long. CDR1 is SGHAT and CDR2 is FQDESV in the germline V gene (reference sequence). The chain's CDR3 is CASSLARNTGELFF. CDR3 sequence (DNA): TGTGCCAGCAGCCTAGCCCGGAACACCGGGGAGCTGTTTTTT.